In its sample, the clone carrying this T cell receptor (beta chain) was seen once. The target antigen is unknown. The data derive from a study of T cells in Graves' hyperthyroidism and ophthalmopathy. General observations from the study: A 13 V-J signature model discriminated ophthalmopathy versus stable hyperthyroidism.

TCR beta CDR3 regions were amplified from RNA transcripts. An initial round of RT-PCR targeting the TCR CDR3 relied on the HTBI primer set. TCRdb processed the multiplex PCR reads anew with MiXCR; each CDR3 protein has one entry. The sample records about 350,000 distinct CDR3 sequences, about a sixth being singletons. Uncontrolled infection, other autoimmune disease, pregnancy and lactation each barred patients from inclusion. The CDR3 extends over 16 amino acids. Germline V gene lookup returns CDR1 MNHGY and CDR2 SVAAGI. Trimming cost V 3 bases and J 6 bases; bases outside gene matches: 6. The clonotype originates from a woman in her 30s with Graves' hyperthyroidism that later progressed to Graves' ophthalmopathy. This chain uses TRBV6-9 with TRBJ1-5; 12 nucleotides match TRBD1. Sequenced material: blood. The CDR3: CASSYPGQGAGQPQHF. The CDR3 bases are TGTGCCAGCAGTTACCCGGGACAGGGGGCTGGTCAGCCCCAGCATTTT.